This T cell receptor beta chain comes out of a study of blood T cell repertoires in COVID-19. In the study overall: Sources were T cells, B-cell-depleted T cells, or PBMCs; the material itself was cDNA or gDNA.

In Seattle, patients joined the study during active infection and were tracked longitudinally. Per the germline V gene, CDR1 is MNHEY and CDR2 is SVGEGT. The junction had 11 bases not matched to a gene; V was cut back by 5 bases and J by 8 bases. This CDR3 has 14 residues. The table came from immunoSEQ multiplex PCR; TCRdb's copy has only in-frame clones and leaves some out. The table has about 210,000 clones, 75% to 90% seen once. The rearrangement links TRBV6-2 or TRBV6-3 to TRBJ1-2; 7 nucleotides align to TRBD1. This receptor was identified in a woman in her sixties or seventies with COVID-19, enrolled during active disease. Sequencing was performed on peripheral blood. CDR3 in DNA: TGTGCCAGCAGTCGCCCGGAGGGGGCAGGGGGCTACACCTTC. The encoded protein is CASSRPEGAGGYTF.